This T cell receptor beta chain was identified during a study of OX40 agonist ivuxolimab in advanced cancers. Background on the study: Patients were infused with ivuxolimab every 2 weeks at 0.01 to 10 mg/kg. Earlier treatment with anti-PD-1, anti-PD-L1 or anti-CTLA-4 was permitted, and approximately 38% had received some.

Germline lookup yields CDR1 SGHAT and CDR2 FQNNGV. V lost 6 bases to trimming and J lost 15 bases; unmatched junction nucleotides: 8. The CDR3 consists of 12 residues. In its sample, this clone was seen many times. Its antigen is as yet unknown. Because the CDR3 is missing its conserved closing phenylalanine or tryptophan, this is likely a read error. Notes on the study in general: CD4+ and CD8+ blood T cells expanded clonally by week 6 at 0.1 to 3.0 mg/kg. The mean number of expanded clones was higher in CD8+ T cells than in CD4+.

Generated by immunoSEQ multiplex PCR, the TCRdb table keeps only in-frame clones and is missing some. The table has tens of thousands of clones, approximately 86% seen once. V and J are TRBV11-2 and TRBJ1-6, with 7 bases identical to TRBD1. Source: CD4+ or CD8+ T cells sorted from blood, taken in a trial of the OX40 agonist ivuxolimab. This clonotype was sampled from an adult with an advanced solid tumor such as melanoma, head and neck, liver or kidney cancer. CDR3 region: CASRGTAFGLHL. CDR3 sequence (DNA): TGTGCCAGCAGAGGGACAGCCTTCGGCCTCCACCTT.